This TCR beta chain was obtained from a study of T cell repertoires in cytomegalovirus infection. Overall study context: Matching HLA type and CMV infection were both indicated by public TCR beta signatures. Study observations and caveats: The response measured ex vivo was dominated by TCR beta clonotypes (HLA-C-restricted and CMV-specific). CMV carriers having the relevant HLA were flagged by cumulative public TCR beta family frequency.

TCRdb independently ran MiXCR on the reads; one entry per CDR3 protein. Of approximately 100,000 distinct CDR3 sequences detected, less than 30% appear once; the ten largest clones hold approximately 78%. Trimming took off 8 bases at V and 2 bases at J, with 13 bases between the two ends. CDR1 and CDR2 from the germline V gene are SGHVS and FNYEAQ. The CDR3 runs 14 residues. About this clonotype: Antigen: not known.

The V and J genes are TRBV7-6 and TRBJ1-3, with D tentatively TRBD1 (5 bases). This material consisted of CD8+ T cells from cultured PBMCs, taken from culture after CMV antigen stimulation. This receptor was taken from a human donor in good health (CMV status not recorded). Some clones in this sample may be carry-over from other donors' samples. The CDR3 nucleotides are TGTGCCAGCGCCGGGGGGTTAACTGGAAACACCATATATTTT. This codes for CASAGGLTGNTIYF.